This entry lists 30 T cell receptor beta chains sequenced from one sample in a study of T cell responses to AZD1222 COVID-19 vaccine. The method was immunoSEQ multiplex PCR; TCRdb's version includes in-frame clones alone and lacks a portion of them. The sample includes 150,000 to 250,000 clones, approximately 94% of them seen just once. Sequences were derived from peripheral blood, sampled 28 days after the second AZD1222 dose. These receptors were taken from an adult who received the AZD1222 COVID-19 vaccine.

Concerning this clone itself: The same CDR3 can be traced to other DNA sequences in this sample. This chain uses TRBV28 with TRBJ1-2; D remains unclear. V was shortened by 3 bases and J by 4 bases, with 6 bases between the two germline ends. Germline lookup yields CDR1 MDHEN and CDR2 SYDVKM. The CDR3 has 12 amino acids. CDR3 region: CASSLEGYGYTF. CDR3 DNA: TGTGCCAGCAGTTTGGAGGGCTATGGCTACACCTTC.

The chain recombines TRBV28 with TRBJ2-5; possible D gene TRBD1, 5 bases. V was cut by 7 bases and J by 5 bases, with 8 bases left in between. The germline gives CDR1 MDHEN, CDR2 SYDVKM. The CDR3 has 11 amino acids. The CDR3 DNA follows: TGTGCCAGCAACAGGCGCGAGACCCAGTACTTC. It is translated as CASNRRETQYF. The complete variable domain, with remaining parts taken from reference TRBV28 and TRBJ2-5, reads DVKVTQSSRYLVKRTGEKVFLECVQDMDHENMFWYRQDPGLGLRLIYFSYDVKMKEKGDIPEGYSVSREKKERFSLILESASTNQTSMYLCASNRRETQYFGPGTRLLVL.

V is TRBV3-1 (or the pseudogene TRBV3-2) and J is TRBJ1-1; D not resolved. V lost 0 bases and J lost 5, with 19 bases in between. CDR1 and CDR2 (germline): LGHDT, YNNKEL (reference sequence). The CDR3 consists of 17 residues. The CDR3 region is CASSQESHFERNTEAFF. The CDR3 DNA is TGTGCCAGCAGCCAAGAGTCCCACTTTGAACGGAATACTGAAGCTTTCTTT.

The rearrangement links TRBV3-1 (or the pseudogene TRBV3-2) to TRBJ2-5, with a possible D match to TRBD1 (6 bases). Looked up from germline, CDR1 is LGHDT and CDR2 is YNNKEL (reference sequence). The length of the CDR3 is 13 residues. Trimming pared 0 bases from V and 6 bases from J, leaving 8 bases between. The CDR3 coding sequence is TGTGCCAGCAGCCAAGATACAGGGAAGACCCAGTACTTC. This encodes CASSQDTGKTQYF.

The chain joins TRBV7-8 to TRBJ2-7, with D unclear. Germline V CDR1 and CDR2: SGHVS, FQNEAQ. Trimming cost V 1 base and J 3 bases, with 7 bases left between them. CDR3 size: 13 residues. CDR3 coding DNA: TGTGCCAGCAGCTTAGGCAGTGACTACGAGCAGTACTTC. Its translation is CASSLGSDYEQYF.

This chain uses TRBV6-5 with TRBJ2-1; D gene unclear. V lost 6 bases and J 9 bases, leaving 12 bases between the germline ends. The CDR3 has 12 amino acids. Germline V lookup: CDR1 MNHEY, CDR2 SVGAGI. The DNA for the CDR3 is TGTGCCAGCAGCAATCAGATGGCTGAGCAGTTCTTC. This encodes CASSNQMAEQFF.

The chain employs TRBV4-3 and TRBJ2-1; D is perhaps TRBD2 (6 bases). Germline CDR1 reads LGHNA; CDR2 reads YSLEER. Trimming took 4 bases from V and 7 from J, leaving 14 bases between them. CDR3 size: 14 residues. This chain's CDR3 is CASSLSPGVNEQFF. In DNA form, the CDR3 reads TGCGCCAGCAGCCTATCGCCGGGGGTTAATGAGCAGTTCTTC.

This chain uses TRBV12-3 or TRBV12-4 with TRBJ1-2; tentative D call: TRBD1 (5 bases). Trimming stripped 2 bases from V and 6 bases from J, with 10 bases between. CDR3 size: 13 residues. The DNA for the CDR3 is TGTGCCAGCAGTTTATTGTTCAGGGATGGCTACACCTTC. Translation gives CASSLLFRDGYTF.

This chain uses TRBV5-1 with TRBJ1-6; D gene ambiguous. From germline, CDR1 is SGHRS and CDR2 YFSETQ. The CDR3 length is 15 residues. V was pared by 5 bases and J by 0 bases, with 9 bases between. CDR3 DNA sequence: TGCGCCAGCAGACCACAAAGCTCCTATAATTCACCCCTCCACTTT. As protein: CASRPQSSYNSPLHF.

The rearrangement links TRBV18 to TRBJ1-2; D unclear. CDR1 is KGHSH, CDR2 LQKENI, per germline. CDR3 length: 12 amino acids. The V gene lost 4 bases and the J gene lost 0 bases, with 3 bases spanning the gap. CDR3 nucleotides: TGTGCCAGCTCACATCCTAACTATGGCTACACCTTC. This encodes CASSHPNYGYTF.

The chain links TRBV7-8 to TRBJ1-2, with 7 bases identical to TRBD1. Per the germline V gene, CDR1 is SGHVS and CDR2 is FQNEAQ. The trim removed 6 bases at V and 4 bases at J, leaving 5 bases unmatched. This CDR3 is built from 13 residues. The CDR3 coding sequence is TGTGCCAGCAGTGACGGGACAGCCTATGGCTACACCTTC. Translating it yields CASSDGTAYGYTF.

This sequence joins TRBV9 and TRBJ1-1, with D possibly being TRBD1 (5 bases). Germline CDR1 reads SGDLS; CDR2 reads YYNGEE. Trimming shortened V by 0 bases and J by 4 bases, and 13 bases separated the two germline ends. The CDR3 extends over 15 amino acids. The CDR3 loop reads CASSVGAGLPTEAFF. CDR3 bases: TGTGCCAGCAGCGTAGGTGCGGGGCTGCCCACTGAAGCTTTCTTT.

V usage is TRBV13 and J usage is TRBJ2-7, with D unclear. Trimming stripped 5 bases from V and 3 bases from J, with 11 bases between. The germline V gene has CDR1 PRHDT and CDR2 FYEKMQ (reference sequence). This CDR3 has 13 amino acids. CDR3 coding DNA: TGTGCCAGCAGCCGGCGACGGCACTACGAGCAGTACTTC. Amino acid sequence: CASSRRRHYEQYF.

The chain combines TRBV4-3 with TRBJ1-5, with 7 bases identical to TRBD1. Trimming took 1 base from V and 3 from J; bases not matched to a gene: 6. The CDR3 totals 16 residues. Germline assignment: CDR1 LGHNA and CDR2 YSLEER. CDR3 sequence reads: CASSQAYRGYNQPQHF. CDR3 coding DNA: TGCGCCAGCAGCCAAGCGTACAGGGGTTACAATCAGCCCCAGCATTTT.

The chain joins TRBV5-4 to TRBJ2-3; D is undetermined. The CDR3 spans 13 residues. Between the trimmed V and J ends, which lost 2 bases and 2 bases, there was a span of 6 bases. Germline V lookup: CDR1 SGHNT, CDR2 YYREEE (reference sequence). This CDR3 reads CASSLRDTDTQYF. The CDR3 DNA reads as TGTGCCAGCAGCTTAAGGGACACAGATACGCAGTATTTT.

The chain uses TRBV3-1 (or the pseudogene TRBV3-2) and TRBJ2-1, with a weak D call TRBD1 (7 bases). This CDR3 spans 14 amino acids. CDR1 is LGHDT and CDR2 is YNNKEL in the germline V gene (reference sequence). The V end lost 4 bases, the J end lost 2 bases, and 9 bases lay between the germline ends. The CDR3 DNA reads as TGTGCCAGCAGCCCAGGGGGGCCCTACAATGAGCAGTTCTTC. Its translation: CASSPGGPYNEQFF.

CDR3 nucleotides: TGTGCCTGGAGCCGGTCAGGGGCAGAGCGCTATGGCTACACCTTC. The encoded protein is CAWSRSGAERYGYTF. V is TRBV30 and J is TRBJ1-2; weak D call: TRBD1 (6 bases). The CDR3 is made up of 15 amino acids. CDR1 and CDR2 from the germline V gene are GTSNPN and SVGIG (reference sequence). Trimming shortened V by 3 bases and J by 4 bases, and 18 bases separated the two germline ends.

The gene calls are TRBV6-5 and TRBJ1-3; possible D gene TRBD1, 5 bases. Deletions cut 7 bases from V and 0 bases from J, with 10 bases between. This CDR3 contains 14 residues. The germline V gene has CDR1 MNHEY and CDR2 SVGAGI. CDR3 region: CASMGTLSGNTIYF. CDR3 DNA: TGTGCCAGCATGGGGACCCTCTCTGGAAACACCATATATTTT.

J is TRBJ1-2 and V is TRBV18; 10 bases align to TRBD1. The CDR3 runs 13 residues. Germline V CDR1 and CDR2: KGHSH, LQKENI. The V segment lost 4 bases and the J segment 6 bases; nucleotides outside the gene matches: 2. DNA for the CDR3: TGTGCCAGCTCACAGACAGGGGGCGATGGCTACACCTTC. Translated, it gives CASSQTGGDGYTF.

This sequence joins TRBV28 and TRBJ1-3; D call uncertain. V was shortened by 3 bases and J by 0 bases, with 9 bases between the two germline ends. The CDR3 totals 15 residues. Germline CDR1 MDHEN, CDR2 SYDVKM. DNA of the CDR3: TGTGCCAGCAGTTTCCCGGGAGCCTCTGGAAACACCATATATTTT. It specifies CASSFPGASGNTIYF.

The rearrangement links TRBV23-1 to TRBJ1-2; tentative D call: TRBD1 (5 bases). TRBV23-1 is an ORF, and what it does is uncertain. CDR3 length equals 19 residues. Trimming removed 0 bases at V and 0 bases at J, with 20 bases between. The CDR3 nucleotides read TGCGCCAGCAGTCAATCGCGGGGACGCGCTAGACACACTAACTATGGCTACACCTTC. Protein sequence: CASSQSRGRARHTNYGYTF.

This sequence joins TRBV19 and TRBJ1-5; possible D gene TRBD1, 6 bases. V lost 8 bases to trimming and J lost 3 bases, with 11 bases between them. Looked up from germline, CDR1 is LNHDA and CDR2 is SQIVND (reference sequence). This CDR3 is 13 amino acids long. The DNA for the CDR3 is TGTGCCAGTTGCGGACAGTACAATCAGCCCCAGCATTTT. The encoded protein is CASCGQYNQPQHF. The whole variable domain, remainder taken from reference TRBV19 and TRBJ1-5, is DGGITQSPKYLFRKEGQNVTLSCEQNLNHDAMYWYRQDPGQGLRLIYYSQIVNDFQKGDIAEGYSVSREKKESFPLTVTSAQKNPTAFYLCASCGQYNQPQHFGDGTRLSIL.

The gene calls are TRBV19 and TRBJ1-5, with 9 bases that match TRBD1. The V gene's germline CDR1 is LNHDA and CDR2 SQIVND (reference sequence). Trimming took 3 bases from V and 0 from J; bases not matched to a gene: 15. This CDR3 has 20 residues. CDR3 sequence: CASSIVSWGDRDLSNQPQHF. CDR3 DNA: TGTGCCAGTAGTATTGTGTCTTGGGGGGACAGGGACCTTAGCAATCAGCCCCAGCATTTT. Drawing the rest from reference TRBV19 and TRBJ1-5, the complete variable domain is DGGITQSPKYLFRKEGQNVTLSCEQNLNHDAMYWYRQDPGQGLRLIYYSQIVNDFQKGDIAEGYSVSREKKESFPLTVTSAQKNPTAFYLCASSIVSWGDRDLSNQPQHFGDGTRLSIL.

In DNA, the CDR3 is TGTGCCAGCAGCTCAAGCGGGGGGCCACAAGAGACCCAGTACTTC. Residues: CASSSSGGPQETQYF. The V and J genes are TRBV11-1 and TRBJ2-5; 9 positions agree with TRBD2. Unmatched junction bases numbered 5, after V lost 4 bases and J lost 2 bases. CDR3 length: 15 amino acids. CDR1 is SGHAT and CDR2 is FQDESV in the germline V gene (reference sequence).

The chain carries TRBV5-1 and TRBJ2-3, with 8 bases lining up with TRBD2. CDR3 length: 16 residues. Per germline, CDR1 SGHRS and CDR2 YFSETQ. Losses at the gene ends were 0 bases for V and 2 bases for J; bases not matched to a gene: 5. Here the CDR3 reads CASSLGTSSFTDTQYF. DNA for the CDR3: TGCGCCAGCAGCTTGGGGACTAGCTCCTTCACAGATACGCAGTATTTT.

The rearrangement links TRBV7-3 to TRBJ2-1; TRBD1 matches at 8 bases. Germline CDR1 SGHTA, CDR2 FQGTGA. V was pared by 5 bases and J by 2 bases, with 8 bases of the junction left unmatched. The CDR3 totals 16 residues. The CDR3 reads CASSAADRAPYNEQFF. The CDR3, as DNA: TGTGCCAGCAGCGCGGCGGACAGGGCCCCCTACAATGAGCAGTTCTTC.

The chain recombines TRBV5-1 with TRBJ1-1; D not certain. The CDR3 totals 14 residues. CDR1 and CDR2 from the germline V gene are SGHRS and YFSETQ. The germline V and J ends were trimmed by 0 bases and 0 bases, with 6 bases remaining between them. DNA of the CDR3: TGCGCCAGCAGCTTGGAGGCGGTGAACACTGAAGCTTTCTTT. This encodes CASSLEAVNTEAFF.

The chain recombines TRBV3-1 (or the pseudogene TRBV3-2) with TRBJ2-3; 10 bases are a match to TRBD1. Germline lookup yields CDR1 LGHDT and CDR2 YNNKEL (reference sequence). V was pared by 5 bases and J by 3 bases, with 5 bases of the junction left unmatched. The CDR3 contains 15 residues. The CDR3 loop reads CASSDRGQVTDTQYF. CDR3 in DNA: TGTGCCAGCAGCGACAGGGGGCAAGTGACAGATACGCAGTATTTT.

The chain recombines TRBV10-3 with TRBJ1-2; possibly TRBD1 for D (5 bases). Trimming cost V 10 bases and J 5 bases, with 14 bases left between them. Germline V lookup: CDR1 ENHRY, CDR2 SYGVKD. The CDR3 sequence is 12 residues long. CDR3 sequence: CATGTDLYGYTF. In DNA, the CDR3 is TGTGCCACCGGGACGGATCTATATGGCTACACCTTC.

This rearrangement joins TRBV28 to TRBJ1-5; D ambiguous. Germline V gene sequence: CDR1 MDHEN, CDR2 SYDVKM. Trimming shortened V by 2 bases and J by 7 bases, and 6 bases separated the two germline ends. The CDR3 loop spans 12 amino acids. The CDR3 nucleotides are TGTGCCAGCAGTTTAGGTCGGCAGCCCCAGCATTTT. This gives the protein CASSLGRQPQHF.